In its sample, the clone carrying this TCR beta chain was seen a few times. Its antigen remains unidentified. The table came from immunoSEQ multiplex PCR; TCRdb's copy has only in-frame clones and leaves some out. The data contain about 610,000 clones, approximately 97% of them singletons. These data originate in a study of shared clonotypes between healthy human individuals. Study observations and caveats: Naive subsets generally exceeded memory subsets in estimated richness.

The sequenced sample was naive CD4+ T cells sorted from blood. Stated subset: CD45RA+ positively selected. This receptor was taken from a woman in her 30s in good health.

The CDR3 sequence: CASSLTGNTIYF. The CDR3, as DNA: TGTGCCAGCAGCTTGACTGGAAACACCATATATTTT. V and J are TRBV5-4 and TRBJ1-3; D gene uncertain. V was shortened by 1 base and J by 2 bases, with 1 base between the two germline ends. Germline values: CDR1 SGHNT, CDR2 YYREEE (reference sequence). The CDR3 consists of 12 residues.